Listed below are T cell receptor beta chains from one sample, sequenced in a study of blood T cell repertoires in COVID-19. Measured with immunoSEQ multiplex PCR; TCRdb has only the in-frame clones, and not every one. This sample has tens of thousands of clones; around 90% occur once, and the top ten carry around 7%. Sequencing was done on a sample of peripheral blood. The source of these receptors is a human donor in a cohort sampled during active COVID-19. Both conserved end residues are part of each CDR3. Each record gives: J gene, D gene, clone size, CDR3 length, V gene, CDR3 protein, CDR3 DNA. D genes are given only for firm matches. Clone size is stated in some rows and not others, as once, few, many or a class when expanded.

>TRBJ2-1|TRBD1|.|14|TRBV5-8
CATLDRGFYNEQFF
TGTGCCACCCTGGACAGGGGATTTTACAATGAGCAGTTCTTC
>TRBJ2-1|TRBD2|.|18|TRBV7-6
CASSFGLAGGQGLSEQFF
TGTGCCAGCAGCTTCGGACTAGCGGGGGGGCAGGGATTGAGTGAGCAGTTCTTC
>TRBJ2-6|.|once|15|TRBV2
CASTLDGSGANVLTF
TGTGCCAGCACGCTAGATGGCTCTGGGGCCAACGTCCTGACTTTC
>TRBJ2-1|TRBD1|.|16|TRBV27
CASSTQTGAHYNEQFF
TGTGCCAGCAGTACGCAGACAGGGGCTCACTACAATGAGCAGTTCTTC
>TRBJ1-2|TRBD1|.|14|TRBV5-4
CASSLEGGAGGYTF
TGTGCCAGCAGCTTGGAAGGGGGCGCAGGTGGCTACACCTTC
>TRBJ1-1|.|few|14|TRBV11-3
CASSLTGMNTEAFF
TGTGCCAGCAGCTTGACAGGAATGAACACTGAAGCTTTCTTT
>TRBJ2-5|TRBD1|.|14|TRBV5-1
CASSTDRGPETQYF
TGCGCCAGCAGCACGGACAGGGGGCCGGAGACCCAGTACTTC
>TRBJ1-5|TRBD1|.|15|TRBV7-9
CASSLAGQANQPQHF
TGTGCCAGCAGCTTAGCAGGACAGGCAAATCAGCCCCAGCATTTT
>TRBJ1-2|.|.|12|TRBV28
CASSRETGGYTF
TGTGCCAGCAGTCGGGAGACCGGTGGCTACACCTTC
>TRBJ1-1|TRBD1|.|14|TRBV6-6
CASSPGGLNTEAFF
TGTGCCAGCAGCCCAGGGGGACTGAACACTGAAGCTTTCTTT
>TRBJ2-3|TRBD2|.|14|TRBV3-1/TRBV3-2
CASSQGTSGGGQYF
TGTGCCAGCAGCCAAGGGACTAGCGGGGGCGGGCAGTATTTT
>TRBJ1-2|TRBD1|.|17|TRBV5-4
CASSLAGGQGANYGYTF
TGTGCCAGCAGCTTGGCGGGGGGACAGGGGGCTAACTATGGCTACACCTTC
>TRBJ1-5|TRBD1|.|15|TRBV7-2
CASSLDRGNNQPQHF
TGTGCCAGCAGCTTAGACAGGGGTAACAATCAGCCCCAGCATTTT
>TRBJ1-4|.|.|16|TRBV28
CASSSPQGQGNEKLFF
TGTGCCAGCAGTTCTCCTCAGGGGCAGGGTAATGAAAAACTGTTTTTT
>TRBJ2-2|TRBD1|.|15|TRBV7-9
CASSQQGVNTGELFF
TGTGCCAGCAGCCAGCAGGGGGTGAACACCGGGGAGCTGTTTTTT
>TRBJ2-3|TRBD2|.|14|TRBV7-2
CASSSDRGADTQYF
TGTGCCAGCAGCTCTGACCGGGGGGCAGATACGCAGTATTTT
>TRBJ1-5|.|.|13|TRBV28
CASQRTGNQPQHF
TGTGCCAGCCAGCGGACGGGCAATCAGCCCCAGCATTTT
>TRBJ2-7|.|.|11|TRBV4-2
CASSQAGEQYF
TGTGCCAGCAGCCAAGCCGGCGAGCAGTACTTC
>TRBJ1-6|TRBD1|.|19|TRBV7-9
CASSLAGTGGAGNNSPLHF
TGTGCCAGCAGCTTAGCCGGGACAGGGGGCGCAGGCAATAATTCACCCCTCCACTTT
>TRBJ2-1|TRBD2|few|18|TRBV9
CASSVDLGGAHSYNEQFF
TGTGCCAGCAGCGTAGACCTCGGGGGGGCCCATTCCTACAATGAGCAGTTCTTC
>TRBJ1-4|.|.|18|TRBV18
CASSQNPKTGSTNEKLFF
TGTGCCAGCTCTCAAAACCCCAAAACAGGTTCAACTAATGAAAAACTGTTTTTT
>TRBJ1-1|.|few|14|TRBV6-6
CASSYAEPNTEAFF
TGTGCCAGCAGTTATGCAGAACCCAACACTGAAGCTTTCTTT
>TRBJ2-1|.|.|13|TRBV18
CASSVRADNEQFF
TGTGCCAGCTCAGTTCGAGCGGACAATGAGCAGTTCTTC
>TRBJ1-1|TRBD1|.|19|TRBV7-2
CASSLPLRTGGGRNTEAFF
TGTGCCAGCAGCTTGCCCCTCCGGACAGGGGGCGGACGGAACACTGAAGCTTTCTTT
>TRBJ2-3|.|.|12|TRBV10-1
CASSDLTDTQYF
TGCGCCAGCAGTGACTTGACAGATACGCAGTATTTT
>TRBJ2-7|.|.|15|TRBV7-2
CASSSYLTSGYEQYF
TGTGCCAGCAGCTCCTACCTTACTTCAGGGTACGAGCAGTACTTC
>TRBJ2-3|.|.|14|TRBV5-6
CASSLQGSTDTQYF
TGTGCCAGCAGCTTGCAGGGGTCGACAGATACGCAGTATTTT
>TRBJ2-1|TRBD2|.|14|TRBV7-9
CASSYGAGGNEQFF
TGTGCCAGCAGCTATGGGGCGGGGGGCAATGAGCAGTTCTTC
>TRBJ2-5|.|.|15|TRBV25-1
CASSDPRLGWETQYF
TGTGCCAGCAGTGACCCTCGACTCGGGTGGGAGACCCAGTACTTC